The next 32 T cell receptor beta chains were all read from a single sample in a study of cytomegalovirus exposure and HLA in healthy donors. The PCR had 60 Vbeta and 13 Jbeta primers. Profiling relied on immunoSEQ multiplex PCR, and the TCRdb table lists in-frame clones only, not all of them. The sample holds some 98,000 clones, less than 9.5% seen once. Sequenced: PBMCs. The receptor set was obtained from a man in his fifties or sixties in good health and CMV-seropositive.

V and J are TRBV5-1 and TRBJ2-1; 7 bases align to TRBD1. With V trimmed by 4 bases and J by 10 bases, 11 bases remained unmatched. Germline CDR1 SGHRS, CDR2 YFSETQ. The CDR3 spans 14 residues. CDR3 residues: CASSRTQGKAEQFF. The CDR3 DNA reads TGCGCCAGCAGCCGGACACAGGGGAAAGCCGAGCAGTTCTTC.

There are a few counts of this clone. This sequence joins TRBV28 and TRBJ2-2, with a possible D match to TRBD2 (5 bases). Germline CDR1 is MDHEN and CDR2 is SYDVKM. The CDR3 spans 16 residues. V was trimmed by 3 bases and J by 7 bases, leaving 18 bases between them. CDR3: CASSFLRGSGVGELFF. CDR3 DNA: TGTGCCAGCAGTTTTCTCCGAGGGAGTGGGGTCGGGGAGCTGTTTTTT.

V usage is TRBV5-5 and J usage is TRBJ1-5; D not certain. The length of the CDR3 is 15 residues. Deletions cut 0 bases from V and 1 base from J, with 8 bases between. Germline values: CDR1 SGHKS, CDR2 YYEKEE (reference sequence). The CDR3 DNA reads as TGTGCCAGCAGCTTGGAGATACAAAGCAATCAGCCCCAGCATTTT. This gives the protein CASSLEIQSNQPQHF.

Written as DNA, the CDR3 is TGTGCCAGCAGCTTAGGTGCACTAGCGGGAGCGGATACGCAGTATTTT. Its translation is CASSLGALAGADTQYF. The chain carries TRBV11-1 and TRBJ2-3; 11 bases agree with TRBD2. Germline lookup yields CDR1 SGHAT and CDR2 FQDESV (reference sequence). Losses at the gene ends were 1 base for V and 6 bases for J; bases not matched to a gene: 6. The CDR3 runs to 16 residues.

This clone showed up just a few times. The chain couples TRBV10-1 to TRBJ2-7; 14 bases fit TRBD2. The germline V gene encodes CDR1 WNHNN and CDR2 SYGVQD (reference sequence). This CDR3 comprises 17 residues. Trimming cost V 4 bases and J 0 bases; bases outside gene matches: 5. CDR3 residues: CASSGGLAGDNSYEQYF. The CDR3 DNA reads TGCGCCAGCAGTGGGGGACTAGCGGGAGATAACTCCTACGAGCAGTACTTC.

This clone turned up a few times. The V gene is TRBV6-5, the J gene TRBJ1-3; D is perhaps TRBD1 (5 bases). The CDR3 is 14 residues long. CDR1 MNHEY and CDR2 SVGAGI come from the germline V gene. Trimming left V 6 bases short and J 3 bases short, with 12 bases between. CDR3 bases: TGTGCCAGCAGAGTACGCAGGGATGGAAACACCATATATTTT. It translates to CASRVRRDGNTIYF.

CDR3 loop: CASSVLAASEQFF. The DNA for the CDR3 is TGCGCCAGCAGTGTACTAGCGGCCAGTGAGCAGTTCTTC. The chain combines TRBV10-2 with TRBJ2-1, with 8 bases identical to TRBD2. With 4 bases clipped from V and 9 bases from J, the junction kept 5 bases outside the gene matches. The CDR3 runs 13 residues. From germline, CDR1 is WSHSY and CDR2 SAAADI.

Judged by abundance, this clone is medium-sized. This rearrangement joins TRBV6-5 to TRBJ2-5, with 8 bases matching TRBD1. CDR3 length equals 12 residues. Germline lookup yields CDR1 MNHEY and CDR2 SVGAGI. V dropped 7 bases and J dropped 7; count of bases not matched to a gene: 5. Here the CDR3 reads CASTGQGGTQYF. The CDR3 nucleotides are TGTGCCAGCACAGGACAGGGTGGGACCCAGTACTTC.

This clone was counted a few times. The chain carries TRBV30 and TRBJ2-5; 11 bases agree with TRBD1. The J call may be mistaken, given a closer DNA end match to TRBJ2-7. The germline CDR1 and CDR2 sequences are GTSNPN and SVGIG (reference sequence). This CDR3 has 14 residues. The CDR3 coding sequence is TGTGCCTGGAGTGTCGGACAGGGGGCCAACGAGCAGTACTTC. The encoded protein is CAWSVGQGANEQYF.

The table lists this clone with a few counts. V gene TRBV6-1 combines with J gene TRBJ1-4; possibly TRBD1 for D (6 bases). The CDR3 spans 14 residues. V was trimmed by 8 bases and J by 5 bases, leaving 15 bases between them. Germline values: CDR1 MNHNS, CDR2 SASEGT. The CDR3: CASRRGGLNEKLFF. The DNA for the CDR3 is TGTGCCAGCCGGCGCGGGGGGCTGAATGAAAAACTGTTTTTT.

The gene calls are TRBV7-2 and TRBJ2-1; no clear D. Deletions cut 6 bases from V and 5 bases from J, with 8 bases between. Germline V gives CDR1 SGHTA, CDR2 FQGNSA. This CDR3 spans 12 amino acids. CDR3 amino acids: CASRVQNNEQFF. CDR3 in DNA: TGTGCCAGCAGGGTCCAGAACAATGAGCAGTTCTTC.

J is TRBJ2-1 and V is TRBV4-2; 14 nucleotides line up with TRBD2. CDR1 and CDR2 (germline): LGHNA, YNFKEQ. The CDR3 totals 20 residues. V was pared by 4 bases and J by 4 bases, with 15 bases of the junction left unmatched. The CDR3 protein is CASSRQLSGTSGSFYNEQFF. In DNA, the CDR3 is TGTGCCAGCAGCCGCCAATTATCCGGGACTAGCGGGAGTTTTTACAATGAGCAGTTCTTC.

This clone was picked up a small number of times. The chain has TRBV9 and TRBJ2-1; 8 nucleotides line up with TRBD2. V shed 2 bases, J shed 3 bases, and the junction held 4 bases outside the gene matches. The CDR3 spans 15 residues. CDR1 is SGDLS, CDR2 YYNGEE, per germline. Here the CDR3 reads CASSVKLADYNEQFF. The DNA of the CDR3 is TGTGCCAGCAGCGTGAAACTAGCGGACTACAATGAGCAGTTCTTC.

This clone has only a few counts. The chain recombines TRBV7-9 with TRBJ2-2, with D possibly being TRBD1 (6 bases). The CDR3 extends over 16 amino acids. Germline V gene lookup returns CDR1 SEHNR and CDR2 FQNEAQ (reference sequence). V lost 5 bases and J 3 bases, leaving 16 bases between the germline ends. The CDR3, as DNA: TGTGCCAGCAGCCCAGACAGGTCGAGGGACACCGGGGAGCTGTTTTTT. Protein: CASSPDRSRDTGELFF.

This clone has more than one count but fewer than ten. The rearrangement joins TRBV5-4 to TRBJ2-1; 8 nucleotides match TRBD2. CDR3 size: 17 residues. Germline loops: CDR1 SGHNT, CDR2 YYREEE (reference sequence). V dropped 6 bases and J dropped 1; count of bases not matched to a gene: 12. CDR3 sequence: CASTYPQGGGSYNEQFF. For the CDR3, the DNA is TGTGCCAGCACCTATCCACAGGGCGGGGGGTCCTACAATGAGCAGTTCTTC.

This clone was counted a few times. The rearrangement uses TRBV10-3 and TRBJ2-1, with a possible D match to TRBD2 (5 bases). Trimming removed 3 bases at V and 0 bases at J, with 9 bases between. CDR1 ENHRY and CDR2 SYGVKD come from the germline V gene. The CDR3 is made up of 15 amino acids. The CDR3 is CAISEKRTSYNEQFF. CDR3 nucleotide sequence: TGTGCCATCAGTGAAAAGCGGACCTCCTACAATGAGCAGTTCTTC.

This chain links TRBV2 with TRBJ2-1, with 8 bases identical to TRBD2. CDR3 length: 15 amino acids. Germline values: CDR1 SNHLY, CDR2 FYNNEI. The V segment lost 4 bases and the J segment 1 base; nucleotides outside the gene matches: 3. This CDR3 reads CASSVGGGSYNEQFF. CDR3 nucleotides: TGTGCCAGCAGTGTCGGGGGGGGGTCCTACAATGAGCAGTTCTTC.

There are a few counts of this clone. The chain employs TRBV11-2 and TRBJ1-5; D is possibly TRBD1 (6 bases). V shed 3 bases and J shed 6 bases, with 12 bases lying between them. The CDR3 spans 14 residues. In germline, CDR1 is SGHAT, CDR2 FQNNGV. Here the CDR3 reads CASSLAGVGQPQHF. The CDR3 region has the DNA TGTGCCAGCAGCTTGGCAGGGGTCGGTCAGCCCCAGCATTTT.

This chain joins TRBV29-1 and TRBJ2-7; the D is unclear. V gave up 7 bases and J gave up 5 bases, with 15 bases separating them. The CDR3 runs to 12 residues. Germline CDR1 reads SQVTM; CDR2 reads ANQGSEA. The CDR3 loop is CSAVELTDEQYF. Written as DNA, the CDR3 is TGCAGCGCCGTCGAGCTAACAGACGAGCAGTACTTC.

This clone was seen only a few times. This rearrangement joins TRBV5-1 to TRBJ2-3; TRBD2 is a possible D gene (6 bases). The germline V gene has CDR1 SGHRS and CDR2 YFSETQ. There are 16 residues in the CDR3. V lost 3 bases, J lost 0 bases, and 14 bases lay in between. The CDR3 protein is CASSSTERASTDTQYF. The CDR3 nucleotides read TGCGCCAGCAGCTCCACCGAGCGGGCTAGCACAGATACGCAGTATTTT.

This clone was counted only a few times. CDR3 nucleotides: TGTGCCAGCAGCTTGCCGGGAGACGGCACAGATACGCAGTATTTT. This gives the protein CASSLPGDGTDTQYF. The chain recombines TRBV5-4 with TRBJ2-3; a weak D match, TRBD2 (6 bases). The CDR3 runs 15 residues. Germline lookup yields CDR1 SGHNT and CDR2 YYREEE (reference sequence). Trimming pared 1 base from V and 1 base from J, leaving 10 bases between.

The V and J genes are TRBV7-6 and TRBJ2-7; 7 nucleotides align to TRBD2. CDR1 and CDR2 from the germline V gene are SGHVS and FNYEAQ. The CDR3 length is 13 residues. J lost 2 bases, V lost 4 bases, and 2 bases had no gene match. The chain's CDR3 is CASSYGTTYEQYF. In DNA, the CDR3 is TGTGCCAGCAGCTACGGGACTACCTACGAGCAGTACTTC.

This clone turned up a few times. The DNA for the CDR3 is TGTGCCAGCAGCTTAACCTCGACTAGCATCAATGAGCAGTTCTTC. Encoded protein: CASSLTSTSINEQFF. The J gene is TRBJ2-1, the V gene TRBV7-3, with TRBD2 matching over 7 bases. The V gene end was trimmed by 0 bases and the J gene end by 6 bases; junction bases not matched to a gene: 5. CDR1 is SGHTA, CDR2 FQGTGA, per germline. The CDR3 consists of 15 residues.

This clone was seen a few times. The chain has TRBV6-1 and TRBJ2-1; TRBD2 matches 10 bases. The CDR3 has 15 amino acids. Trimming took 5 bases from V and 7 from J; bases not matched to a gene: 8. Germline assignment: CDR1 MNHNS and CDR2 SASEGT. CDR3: CASSPLAGALNEQFF. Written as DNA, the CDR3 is TGTGCCAGCAGTCCCCTAGCGGGAGCCCTTAATGAGCAGTTCTTC.

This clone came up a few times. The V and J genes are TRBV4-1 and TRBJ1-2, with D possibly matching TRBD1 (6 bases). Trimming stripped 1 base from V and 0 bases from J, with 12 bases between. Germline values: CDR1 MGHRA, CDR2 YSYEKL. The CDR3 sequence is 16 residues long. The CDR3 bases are TGCGCCAGCAGCCAAGTAAGGGGGTTTACTAACTATGGCTACACCTTC. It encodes CASSQVRGFTNYGYTF.

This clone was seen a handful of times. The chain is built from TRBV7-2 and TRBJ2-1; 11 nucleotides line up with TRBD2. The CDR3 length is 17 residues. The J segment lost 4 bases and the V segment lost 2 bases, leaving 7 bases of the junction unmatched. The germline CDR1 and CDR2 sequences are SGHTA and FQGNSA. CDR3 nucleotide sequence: TGTGCCAGCAGCTTACATAGCGGGACTAGCGGATACAATGAGCAGTTCTTC. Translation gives CASSLHSGTSGYNEQFF.

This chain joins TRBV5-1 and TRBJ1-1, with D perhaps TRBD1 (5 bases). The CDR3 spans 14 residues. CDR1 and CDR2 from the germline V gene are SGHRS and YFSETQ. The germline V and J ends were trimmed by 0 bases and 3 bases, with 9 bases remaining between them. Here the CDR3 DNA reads TGCGCCAGCAGCTTGGGGGGCAGGTACACTGAAGCTTTCTTT. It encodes CASSLGGRYTEAFF.

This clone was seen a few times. CDR3 sequence reads: CASSGGLSGNTIYF. The CDR3 DNA reads as TGTGCCAGTAGTGGGGGACTCTCTGGAAACACCATATATTTT. The V gene is TRBV19, the J gene TRBJ1-3; D is possibly TRBD1 (5 bases). The V end lost 5 bases, the J end lost 0 bases, and 8 bases lay between the germline ends. CDR3 length: 14 residues. CDR1 and CDR2 from the germline V gene are LNHDA and SQIVND (reference sequence).

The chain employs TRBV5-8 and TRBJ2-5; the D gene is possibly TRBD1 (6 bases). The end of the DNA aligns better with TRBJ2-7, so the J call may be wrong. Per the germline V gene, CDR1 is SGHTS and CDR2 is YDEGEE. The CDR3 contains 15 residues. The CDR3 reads CASSLGRGRLYEQYF. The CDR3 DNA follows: TGTGCCAGCAGCTTGGGCAGGGGTAGATTGTACGAGCAGTACTTC.

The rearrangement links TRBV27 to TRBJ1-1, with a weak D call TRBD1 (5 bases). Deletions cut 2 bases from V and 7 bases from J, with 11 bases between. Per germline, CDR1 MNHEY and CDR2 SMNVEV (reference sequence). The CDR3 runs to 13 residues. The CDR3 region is CASSLMGPREAFF. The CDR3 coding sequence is TGTGCCAGCAGTTTAATGGGGCCTCGTGAAGCTTTCTTT.

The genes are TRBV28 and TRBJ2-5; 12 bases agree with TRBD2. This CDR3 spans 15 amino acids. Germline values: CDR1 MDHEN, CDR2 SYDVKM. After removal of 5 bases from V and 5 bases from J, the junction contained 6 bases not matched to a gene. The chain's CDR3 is CASSPRLAGVETQYF. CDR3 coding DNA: TGTGCCAGCAGTCCCCGACTAGCGGGAGTCGAGACCCAGTACTTC.

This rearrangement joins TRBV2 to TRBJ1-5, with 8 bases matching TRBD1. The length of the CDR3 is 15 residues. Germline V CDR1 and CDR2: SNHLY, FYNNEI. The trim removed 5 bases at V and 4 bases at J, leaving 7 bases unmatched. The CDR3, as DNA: TGTGCCAGCAGTAGTGGGACAGGCAATAATCAGCCCCAGCATTTT. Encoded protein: CASSSGTGNNQPQHF.